This T cell receptor beta chain was profiled in a study of blood T cells in healthy people across ages. CDR1 is SNHLY and CDR2 is FYNNEI in the germline V gene. Trimming took off 8 bases at V and 8 bases at J, with 13 bases between the two ends. The CDR3 has 12 residues. With a J-beta primer mix and a sample-barcoded 5' primer, a second PCR ran about 7 to 11 cycles. Using its own MiXCR run on the 5' RACE reads, TCRdb lists one record per CDR3 protein. The repertoire holds almost 800,000 distinct CDR3 sequences, with roughly 60% as singletons. This clonotype was sampled from a man aged 25 to 45 in good health. V gene TRBV2 combines with J gene TRBJ2-4, with D perhaps matching TRBD1 (6 bases). Sequences were obtained from blood. This CDR3 is CASQQGFYIQYF. DNA for the CDR3: TGTGCCAGCCAACAGGGATTCTACATTCAGTACTTC. Complete variable domain (other parts from reference TRBV2 and TRBJ2-4): EPEVTQTPSHQVTQMGQEVILRCVPISNHLYFYWYRQILGQKVEFLVSFYNNEISEKSEIFDDQFSVERPDGSNFTLKIRSTKLEDSAMYFCASQQGFYIQYFGAGTRLSVL.